These 2 T cell receptor beta chains came from one sample sequenced in a study of control samples from healthy donors and cancer patients. The table came from immunoSEQ multiplex PCR; TCRdb's copy has only in-frame clones and leaves some out. The sample yields approximately 100,000 clones, roughly 90% seen once. Sequenced: PBMCs. Receptor source: a man between 60 and 70 years old with lung cancer.

This chain joins TRBV4-1 and TRBJ2-2; 8 nucleotides match TRBD1. With V trimmed by 0 bases and J by 6 bases, 3 bases remained unmatched. This CDR3 spans 15 amino acids. Germline CDR1 is MGHRA and CDR2 is YSYEKL. The CDR3 coding sequence is TGCGCCAGCAGCCAAGACAGGGGGCTGGCCGGGGAGCTGTTTTTT. Translating gives CASSQDRGLAGELFF.

This clone was observed a single time. The J gene is TRBJ1-5, the V gene TRBV3-1 (or the pseudogene TRBV3-2), with D unresolved. The CDR3 runs 14 residues. The germline V gene has CDR1 LGHDT and CDR2 YNNKEL (reference sequence). Trimming took 4 bases from V and 5 from J, leaving 12 bases between them. The CDR3 spells CASSLTGVDQPQHF. In nucleotides, the CDR3 is TGTGCCAGCAGCCTTACTGGGGTCGATCAGCCCCAGCATTTT.